The rows below give T cell receptor beta chains drawn from one sample of a study of blood T cell repertoires in COVID-19. Clones were read by immunoSEQ multiplex PCR, and TCRdb kept only the in-frame ones, dropping some. Of approximately 150,000 clones listed, about four fifths are singletons. Sequencing input: peripheral blood. These receptors were taken from a human donor in a cohort sampled during active COVID-19. CDR3s include the opening cysteine and the closing phenylalanine or tryptophan. A D gene is named only where the DNA matches it firmly. Clone size is given for some rows only: seen once, a few or many times, or a class if the clone is expanded.

V gene,D gene,J gene,clone size,CDR3 DNA,CDR3 protein
TRBV11-3,-,TRBJ1-4,-,TGTGCCAGCAGCTTAAATCCGAATGAAAAACTGTTTTTT,CASSLNPNEKLFF
TRBV20-1,-,TRBJ2-5,-,TGCAGTGCTAGTCGACAGGAGACGGAGACCCAGTACTTC,CSASRQETETQYF
TRBV6-2/TRBV6-3,-,TRBJ1-2,-,TGTGCCAGCAGTCCAGCGCAGGAGGGACCCTGGGGCTACACCTTC,CASSPAQEGPWGYTF
TRBV6-2/TRBV6-3,TRBD2,TRBJ2-4,few,TGTGCCAGCAGTCAAAGACTAGCCGTGGATCTCGGGGACATTCAGTACTTC,CASSQRLAVDLGDIQYF
TRBV7-9,TRBD2,TRBJ2-3,-,TGTGCCAGCAGCCCCGGACTAGCGGGAGGTAGCACAGATACGCAGTATTTT,CASSPGLAGGSTDTQYF
TRBV10-2,TRBD2,TRBJ2-1,many,TGCGCCAGCAGGGGGACTAGCGGGTCCCTCTCCTACAATGAGCAGTTCTTC,CASRGTSGSLSYNEQFF
TRBV4-2,TRBD2,TRBJ2-4,-,TGTGCCAGCAGCCAAGATGGCTCTGGGGAGGGGTACTTC,CASSQDGSGEGYF
TRBV11-2,-,TRBJ2-1,few,TGTGCCAGCAGCGGAGAGGTCTACCTCTACAATGAGCAGTTCTTC,CASSGEVYLYNEQFF
TRBV5-4,TRBD1,TRBJ2-5,-,TGTGCCAGCAGCCAACAGGGGGGAGGAGAGACCCAGTACTTC,CASSQQGGGETQYF
TRBV19,-,TRBJ2-5,-,TGTGCCAGTAGTCCTGCCTTTCCAGGTGGCCAAGAGACCCAGTACTTC,CASSPAFPGGQETQYF
TRBV5-1,TRBD2,TRBJ2-2,-,TGCGCCAGCAGCCCCCTAGCTAGCGGGGCCGCGAACACCGGGGAGCTGTTTTTT,CASSPLASGAANTGELFF